This TCR beta chain was recovered during a study of early T cells in non-severe SARS-CoV-2 infection. TCRdb redid the calling of the 5' RACE reads with MiXCR, one entry per CDR3 protein. The table records under 50,000 distinct CDR3 sequences, 4% to 5% of them present only once. The CDR3 has 12 amino acids. Trimming left V 3 bases short and J 7 bases short, with 7 bases between. In germline, CDR1 is SGHAT, CDR2 FQNNGV. This clonotype was detected ten times or more. The sequence derives from an adult who was a healthcare worker with PCR-confirmed SARS-CoV-2 infection or an uninfected control (not recorded which). The sequenced sample was whole blood. The chain is built from TRBV11-2 and TRBJ2-1, with D unresolved. CDR3 loop: CASSFERNEQFF. In DNA form, the CDR3 reads TGTGCCAGCAGCTTTGAACGGAATGAGCAGTTCTTC.